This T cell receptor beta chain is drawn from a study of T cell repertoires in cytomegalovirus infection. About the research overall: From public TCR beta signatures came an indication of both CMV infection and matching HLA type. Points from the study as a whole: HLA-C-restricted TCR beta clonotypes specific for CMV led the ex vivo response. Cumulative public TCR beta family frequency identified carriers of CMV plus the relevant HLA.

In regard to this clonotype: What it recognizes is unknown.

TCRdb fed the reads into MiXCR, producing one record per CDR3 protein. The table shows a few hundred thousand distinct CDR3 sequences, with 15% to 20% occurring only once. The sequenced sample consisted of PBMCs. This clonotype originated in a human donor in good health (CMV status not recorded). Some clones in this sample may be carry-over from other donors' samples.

CDR3 coding DNA: TGTGCCAGCAGCGCTCAGGGGATGGGTGGCTACACCTTC. As protein: CASSAQGMGGYTF. The V call is TRBV6-1, the J call TRBJ1-2, with a tentative D call TRBD1 (6 bases). Between the trimmed V and J ends, which lost 6 bases and 7 bases, there was a span of 15 bases. Germline values: CDR1 MNHNS, CDR2 SASEGT. The CDR3 extends over 13 amino acids.